These 24 T cell receptor beta chains came from one sample sequenced in a study of CD8 T cells in ankylosing spondylitis. Overall study findings and caveats: Characteristic, it appeared, of ankylosing spondylitis blood was a TCR beta motif of 7 or 8 highly homologous variants.

These TCRs' antigens remain unknown. TCRdb itself ran the 5' RACE reads through MiXCR, one entry per CDR3 protein. Of hundreds of thousands of distinct CDR3 sequences in the sample, roughly an eighth were seen once. Sequences were obtained from blood, either unsorted or a sorted T cell fraction (not recorded which). The source of these receptors is a male donor with ankylosing spondylitis.

The chain combines TRBV7-9 with TRBJ2-7; D remains unclear. The CDR3 loop spans 15 amino acids. Germline CDR1 and CDR2: SEHNR and FQNEAQ (reference sequence). The V end lost 5 bases, the J end lost 4 bases, and 18 bases lay between the germline ends. CDR3 nucleotides: TGTGCCAGCAGCCGAGAGGAACTTAATCCTTACGAGCAGTACTTC. Translation: CASSREELNPYEQYF.

The J gene is TRBJ2-3, the V gene TRBV21-1; the table's D call of TRBD2 was not tested on the DNA. TRBV21-1 is tagged as a pseudogene. This CDR3 comprises 16 residues. CDR3 nucleotide sequence: TGTGCCAGCAGCCTCCCTAGCGGGAGTTTTCCAGATACGCAGTATTTT. Translation gives CASSLPSGSFPDTQYF.

The CDR3 region is CASSRTVLNTEAFF. In DNA, the CDR3 is TGTGCCAGCAGCCGGACAGTCCTCAACACTGAAGCTTTCTTT. The chain employs TRBV3-1 and TRBJ1-1; possible D gene TRBD1, 6 bases. The CDR3 is 14 amino acids. Per the germline V gene, CDR1 is LGHDT and CDR2 is YNNKEL (reference sequence). Trimming took 4 bases from V and 2 from J, leaving 11 bases between them.

The chain's CDR3 is CATSNSNQPQHF. The CDR3 region has the DNA TGTGCCACCAGTAATAGCAATCAGCCCCAGCATTTT. The genes are TRBV24-1 and TRBJ1-5, with D uncertain. Germline CDR1 is KGHDR and CDR2 is SFDVKD. V dropped 6 bases and J dropped 0 bases, with 2 bases sitting between them. This CDR3 has 12 residues.

This sequence joins TRBV6-5 and TRBJ2-3; 9 nucleotides line up with TRBD1. Germline V gene data show CDR1 as MNHEY and CDR2 as SVGAGI. Trimming at V came to 2 bases and at J to 5 bases, leaving 5 bases not matched to a gene. The CDR3 contains 15 residues. The CDR3 reads CASSYHRDREDTQYF. The CDR3 bases are TGTGCCAGCAGTTACCACCGGGACAGGGAAGATACGCAGTATTTT.

The chain is built from TRBV4-2 and TRBJ2-1; TRBD2 aligns across 7 bases. CDR3 length: 16 amino acids. Germline V gene data show CDR1 as LGHNA and CDR2 as YNFKEQ. V gave up 0 bases and J gave up 5 bases; unmatched junction bases: 7. CDR3 DNA sequence: TGTGCCAGCAGCCAAGAAGGGGCGGGAGAAAACAATGAGCAGTTCTTC. Protein product: CASSQEGAGENNEQFF.

The chain uses TRBV24-1 and TRBJ1-1; 7 bases match TRBD1. The CDR3 contains 13 residues. V was pared by 4 bases and J by 5 bases, with 3 bases of the junction left unmatched. CDR1 and CDR2 from the germline V gene are KGHDR and SFDVKD. The CDR3 loop reads CATSETGATEAFF. CDR3 nucleotide sequence: TGTGCCACCAGTGAAACAGGGGCTACTGAAGCTTTCTTT.

The rearrangement uses TRBV7-8 and TRBJ2-3; D may be TRBD1 (5 bases). Germline V CDR1 and CDR2: SGHVS, FQNEAQ. V was trimmed by 1 base and J by 3 bases, leaving 11 bases between them. CDR3 length: 15 residues. The CDR3 nucleotides are TGTGCCAGCAGCTTAGTGCAGGGTGGAACAGATACGCAGTATTTT. Translation gives CASSLVQGGTDTQYF. Filled out from reference TRBV7-8 and TRBJ2-3, the complete variable domain reads GAGVSQSPRYKVAKRGQDVALRCDPISGHVSLFWYQQALGQGPEFLTYFQNEAQLDKSGLPSDRFFAERPEGSVSTLKIQRTQQEDSAVYLCASSLVQGGTDTQYFGPGTRLTVL.

The chain has TRBV5-1 and TRBJ1-2, with 7 positions matching TRBD1. The CDR3 runs 15 residues. Germline V gives CDR1 SGHRS, CDR2 YFSETQ. V trimming: 0 bases; J trimming: 6 bases; junction bases outside the gene matches: 8. The CDR3 DNA sequence: TGCGCCAGCAGCTTGGTGTTAGGGGGCGCGGATGGCTACACCTTC. It codes for CASSLVLGGADGYTF.

The gene calls are TRBV4-2 and TRBJ2-2, with D tentatively TRBD2 (5 bases). The CDR3 loop spans 14 amino acids. The V end lost 4 bases, the J end lost 5 bases, and 11 bases lay between the germline ends. CDR1 and CDR2 from the germline V gene are LGHNA and YNFKEQ. The CDR3 region has the DNA TGTGCCAGCAGCCCAGAAACTAGGACCGGGGAGCTGTTTTTT. Protein: CASSPETRTGELFF.

This clonotype was detected many times. The chain has TRBV7-2 and TRBJ2-2, with 7 positions matching TRBD2. This CDR3 contains 15 residues. CDR1 and CDR2 from the germline V gene are SGHTA and FQGNSA. The V segment lost 1 base and the J segment 5 bases; nucleotides outside the gene matches: 4. CDR3 DNA sequence: TGTGCCAGCAGCTTAGGGCAGGGAGGGACCGGGGAGCTGTTTTTT. Its protein is CASSLGQGGTGELFF.

The genes are TRBV20-1 and TRBJ2-3; D possibly corresponds to TRBD1 (5 bases). Germline loops: CDR1 DFQATT, CDR2 SNEGSKA (reference sequence). The CDR3 sequence is 13 residues long. V gave up 3 bases and J gave up 4 bases, with 11 bases separating them. Here the CDR3 reads CSASRDPADTQYF. The CDR3 DNA reads as TGCAGTGCTAGCAGGGATCCGGCAGATACGCAGTATTTT.

The chain recombines TRBV2 with TRBJ2-1; D not certain. In germline, CDR1 is SNHLY, CDR2 FYNNEI. There are 15 residues in the CDR3. V was pared by 1 base and J by 0 bases, with 7 bases between. As DNA, the CDR3 is TGTGCCAGCAGTGAAGTAGGAGACTCCTACAATGAGCAGTTCTTC. Translated, it gives CASSEVGDSYNEQFF.

J is TRBJ2-1 and V is TRBV6-8; 10 nucleotides agree with TRBD2. The CDR3 covers 19 residues. Germline values: CDR1 MNHGY, CDR2 SAAAGT. Trimming removed 7 bases from V and 2 bases from J; junction bases left unmatched: 17. The CDR3 DNA follows: TGTGCCAGCACCTGGGCTTCCCTAGCGGGAGTGGGGCCCTACAATGAGCAGTTCTTC. The encoded protein is CASTWASLAGVGPYNEQFF.

CDR3 region: CASSIYATNEKLFF. In nucleotides, the CDR3 is TGTGCCAGCAGCATCTATGCAACTAATGAAAAACTGTTTTTT. The chain has TRBV2 and TRBJ1-4, with D unclear. The CDR3 runs 14 residues. Trimming left V 6 bases short and J 0 bases short, with 8 bases between. Looked up from germline, CDR1 is SNHLY and CDR2 is FYNNEI.

The CDR3 reads CASSFLVGGSTLPYNEQFF. The CDR3 DNA follows: TGTGCCAGCAGCTTCCTCGTCGGGGGTTCTACCCTACCTTACAATGAGCAGTTCTTC. The J gene is TRBJ2-1, the V gene TRBV11-1; weak D call: TRBD2 (6 bases). This CDR3 has 19 amino acids. Per germline, CDR1 SGHAT and CDR2 FQDESV (reference sequence). Trimming shortened V by 3 bases and J by 4 bases, and 25 bases separated the two germline ends.

The gene calls are TRBV7-2 and TRBJ2-3; D is uncertain. Germline assignment: CDR1 SGHTA and CDR2 FQGNSA. The CDR3 totals 13 residues. Trimming left V 6 bases short and J 1 base short, with 8 bases between. The DNA for the CDR3 is TGTGCCAGCAGACTCCCTGGCACAGATACGCAGTATTTT. Amino acids: CASRLPGTDTQYF.

CDR3 sequence reads: CSATTDQETQYF. In DNA form, the CDR3 reads TGCAGTGCGACGACAGACCAAGAGACCCAGTACTTC. The chain employs TRBV20-1 and TRBJ2-5; D possibly corresponds to TRBD1 (5 bases). Trimming took off 6 bases at V and 0 bases at J, with 8 bases between the two ends. Germline CDR1 is DFQATT and CDR2 is SNEGSKA (reference sequence). The CDR3 has 12 amino acids.

In its sample, this clonotype was seen many times. The V call is TRBV11-3, the J call TRBJ1-1; D is ambiguous. The CDR3 runs 14 residues. Trimming removed 1 base at V and 1 base at J, with 7 bases between. Germline-derived CDR1 and CDR2 are SGHNT and YENEEA. CDR3 nucleotides: TGTGCCAGCAGCTTAGGACACCGGAACACTGAAGCTTTCTTT. The encoded protein is CASSLGHRNTEAFF.

This chain uses TRBV20-1 with TRBJ1-5; no clear D gene. The ends were cut back, 6 bases at V and 0 bases at J, with 15 bases in the middle. The V gene's germline CDR1 is DFQATT and CDR2 SNEGSKA (reference sequence). The CDR3 consists of 15 residues. The CDR3 nucleotides are TGCAGTGCCGGGTATACAGAATATAGCAATCAGCCCCAGCATTTT. This encodes CSAGYTEYSNQPQHF.

Comments on this clonotype: The junction departs from the called germline gene at one end, perhaps through a read error. The V call is TRBV20-1, the J call TRBJ2-2; the match to TRBD1 covers 7 bases. CDR1 is DFQATT and CDR2 is SNEGSKA in the germline V gene (reference sequence). CDR3 length: 13 amino acids. CDR3 sequence (DNA): TGCAGTGTTAGACAGGGGAACACCGGGGAGCTGTTTTTT. Protein sequence: CSVRQGNTGELFF.

The chain employs TRBV11-2 and TRBJ1-3, with unresolved D. Germline assignment: CDR1 SGHAT and CDR2 FQNNGV. Trimming cost V 0 bases and J 4 bases, with 31 bases left between them. The CDR3 runs 22 residues. The CDR3 reads CASSLEGYLAGTVTSQGNTIYF. CDR3 DNA: TGTGCCAGCAGCTTAGAGGGTTATTTGGCGGGCACAGTCACCTCTCAAGGAAACACCATATATTTT.

The table lists this clonotype with a count of one. One end of the junction is discordant with germline, which a read error may explain. CDR3 nucleotide sequence: TGTGCCTGCAGTTTGGGAGCCGACAGGGGTCAGGGCACTGAAGCTTTCTTT. This codes for CACSLGADRGQGTEAFF. This chain uses TRBV12-3 or TRBV12-4 with TRBJ1-1; TRBD1 aligns across 8 bases. The CDR3 runs to 17 residues.

This clonotype turned up a few times. This chain links TRBV7-9 with TRBJ2-1, with 7 positions matching TRBD2. Germline values: CDR1 SEHNR, CDR2 FQNEAQ (reference sequence). The V segment lost 4 bases and the J segment 3 bases; nucleotides outside the gene matches: 9. CDR3 size: 16 residues. Here the CDR3 reads CASSSTGGGHYNEQFF. In nucleotides, the CDR3 is TGTGCCAGCAGCTCCACGGGGGGAGGTCACTACAATGAGCAGTTCTTC.